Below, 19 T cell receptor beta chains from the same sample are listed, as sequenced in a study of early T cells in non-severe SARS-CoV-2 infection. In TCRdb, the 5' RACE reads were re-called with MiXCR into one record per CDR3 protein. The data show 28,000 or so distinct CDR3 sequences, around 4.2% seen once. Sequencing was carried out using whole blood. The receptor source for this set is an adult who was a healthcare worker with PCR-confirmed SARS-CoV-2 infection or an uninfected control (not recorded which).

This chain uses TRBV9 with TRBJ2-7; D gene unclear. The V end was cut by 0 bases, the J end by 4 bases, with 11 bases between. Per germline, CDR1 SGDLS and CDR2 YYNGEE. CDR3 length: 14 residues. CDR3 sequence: CASSVGGFAYEQYF. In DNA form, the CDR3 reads TGTGCCAGCAGCGTAGGCGGATTTGCATACGAGCAGTACTTC.

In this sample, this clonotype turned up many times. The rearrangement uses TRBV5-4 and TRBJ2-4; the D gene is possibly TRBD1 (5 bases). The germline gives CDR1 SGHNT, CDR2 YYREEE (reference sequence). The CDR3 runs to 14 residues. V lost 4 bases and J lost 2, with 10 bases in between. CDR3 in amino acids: CASSGGATKNIQYF. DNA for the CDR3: TGTGCCAGCAGCGGTGGGGCGACCAAAAACATTCAGTACTTC.

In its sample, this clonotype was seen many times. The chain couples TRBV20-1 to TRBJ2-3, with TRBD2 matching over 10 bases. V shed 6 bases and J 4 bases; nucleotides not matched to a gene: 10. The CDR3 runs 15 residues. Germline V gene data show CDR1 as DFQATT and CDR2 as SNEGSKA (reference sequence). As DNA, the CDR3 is TGCAGTGCCAACAGACTAGCGGGCCCCGCAGATACGCAGTATTTT. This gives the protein CSANRLAGPADTQYF.

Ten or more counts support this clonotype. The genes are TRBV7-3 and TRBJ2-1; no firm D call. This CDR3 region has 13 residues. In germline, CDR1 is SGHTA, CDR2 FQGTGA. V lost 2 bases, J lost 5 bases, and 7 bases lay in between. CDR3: CASSLARDNEQFF. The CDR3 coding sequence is TGTGCCAGCAGCTTAGCCCGAGACAATGAGCAGTTCTTC.

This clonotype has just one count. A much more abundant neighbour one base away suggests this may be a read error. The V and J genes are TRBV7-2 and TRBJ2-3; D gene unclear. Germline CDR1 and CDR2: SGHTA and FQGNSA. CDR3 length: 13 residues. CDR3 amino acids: CACSLARPDTQYF. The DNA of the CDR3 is TGTGCCTGCAGCTTAGCCAGGCCAGATACGCAGTACTTT.

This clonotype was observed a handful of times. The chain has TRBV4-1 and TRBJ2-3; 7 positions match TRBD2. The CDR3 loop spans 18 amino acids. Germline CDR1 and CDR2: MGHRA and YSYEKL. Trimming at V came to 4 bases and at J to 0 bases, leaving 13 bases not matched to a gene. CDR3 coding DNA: TGCGCCAGCAGCCCCGATGGGTGGGCGGGGGAGAGCACAGATACGCAGTATTTT. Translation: CASSPDGWAGESTDTQYF.

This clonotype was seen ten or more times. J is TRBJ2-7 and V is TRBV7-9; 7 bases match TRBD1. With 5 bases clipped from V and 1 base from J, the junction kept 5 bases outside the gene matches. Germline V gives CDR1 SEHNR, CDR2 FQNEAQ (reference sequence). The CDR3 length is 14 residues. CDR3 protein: CASSNRDRSYEQYF. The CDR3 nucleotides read TGTGCCAGCAGCAACCGGGACAGATCCTACGAGCAGTACTTC.

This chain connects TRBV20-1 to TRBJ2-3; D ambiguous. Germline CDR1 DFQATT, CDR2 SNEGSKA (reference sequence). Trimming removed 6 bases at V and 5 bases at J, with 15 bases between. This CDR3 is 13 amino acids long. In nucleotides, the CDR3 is TGCAGTGCCAGCCCTAACGTTGGAGATACGCAGTATTTT. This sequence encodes CSASPNVGDTQYF.

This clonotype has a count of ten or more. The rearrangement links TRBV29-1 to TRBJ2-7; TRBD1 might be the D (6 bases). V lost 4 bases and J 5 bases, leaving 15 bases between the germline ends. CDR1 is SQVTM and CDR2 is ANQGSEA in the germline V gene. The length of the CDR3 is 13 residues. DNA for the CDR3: TGCAGCGTTGGGAGACAGGCAATCCACGAGCAGTACTTC. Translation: CSVGRQAIHEQYF.

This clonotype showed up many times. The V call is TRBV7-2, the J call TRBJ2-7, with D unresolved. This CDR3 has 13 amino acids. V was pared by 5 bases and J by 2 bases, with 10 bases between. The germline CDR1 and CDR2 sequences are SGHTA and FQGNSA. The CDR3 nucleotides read TGTGCCAGCAGCCTAGATTGGGCCTACGAGCAGTACTTC. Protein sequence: CASSLDWAYEQYF.

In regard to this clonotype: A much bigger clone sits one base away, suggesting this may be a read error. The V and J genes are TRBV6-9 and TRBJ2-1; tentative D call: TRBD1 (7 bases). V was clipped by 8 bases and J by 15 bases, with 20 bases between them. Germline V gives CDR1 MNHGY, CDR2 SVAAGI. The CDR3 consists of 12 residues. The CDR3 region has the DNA TGTGCCAGCTCCCCCTGGAGGGGGCCGCGGTTCTTC. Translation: CASSPWRGPRFF.

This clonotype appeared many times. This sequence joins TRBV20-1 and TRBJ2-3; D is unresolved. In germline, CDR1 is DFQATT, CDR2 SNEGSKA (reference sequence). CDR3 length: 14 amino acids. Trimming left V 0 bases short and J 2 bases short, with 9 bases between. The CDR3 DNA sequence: TGCAGTGCTAGAGAGGTCAGCCTCACAGATACGCAGTATTTT. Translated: CSAREVSLTDTQYF.

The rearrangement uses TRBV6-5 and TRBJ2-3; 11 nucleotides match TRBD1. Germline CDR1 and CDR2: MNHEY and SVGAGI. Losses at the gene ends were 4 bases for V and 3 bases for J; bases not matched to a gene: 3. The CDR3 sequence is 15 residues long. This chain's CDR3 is CASSLGTGGTDTQYF. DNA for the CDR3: TGTGCCAGCAGTTTAGGGACAGGGGGAACAGATACGCAGTATTTT.

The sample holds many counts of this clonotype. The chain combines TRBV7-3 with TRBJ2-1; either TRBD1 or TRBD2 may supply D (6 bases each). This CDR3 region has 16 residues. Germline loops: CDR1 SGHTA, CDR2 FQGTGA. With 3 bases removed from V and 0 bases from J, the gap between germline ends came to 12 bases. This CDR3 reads CASSFQGGPSYNEQFF. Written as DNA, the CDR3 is TGTGCCAGCAGCTTTCAAGGGGGGCCCTCCTACAATGAGCAGTTCTTC. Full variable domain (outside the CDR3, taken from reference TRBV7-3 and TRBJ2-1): GAGVSQTPSNKVTEKGKYVELRCDPISGHTALYWYRQSLGQGPEFLIYFQGTGAADDSGLPNDRFFAVRPEGSVSTLKIQRTERGDSAVYLCASSFQGGPSYNEQFFGPGTRLTVL.

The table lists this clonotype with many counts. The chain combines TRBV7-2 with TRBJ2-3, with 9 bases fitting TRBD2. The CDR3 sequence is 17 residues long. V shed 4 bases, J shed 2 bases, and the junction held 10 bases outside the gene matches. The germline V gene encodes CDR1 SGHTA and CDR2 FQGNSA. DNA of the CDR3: TGTGCCAGCAGCTCTCAGAGGGCTAGCGGGATCACAGATACGCAGTATTTT. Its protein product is CASSSQRASGITDTQYF.

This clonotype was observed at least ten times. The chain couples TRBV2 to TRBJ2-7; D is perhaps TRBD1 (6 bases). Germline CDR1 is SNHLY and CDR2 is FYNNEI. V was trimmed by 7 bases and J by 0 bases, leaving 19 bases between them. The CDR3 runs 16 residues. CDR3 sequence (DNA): TGTGCCAGCAATCCTTCACCGGGACACTTCTCCTACGAGCAGTACTTC. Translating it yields CASNPSPGHFSYEQYF.

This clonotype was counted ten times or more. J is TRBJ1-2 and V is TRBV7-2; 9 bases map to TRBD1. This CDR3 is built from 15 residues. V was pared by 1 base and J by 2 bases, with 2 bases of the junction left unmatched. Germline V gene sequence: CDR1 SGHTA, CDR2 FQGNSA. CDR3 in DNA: TGTGCCAGCAGCTTAGTAGACAGGGGGAACTATGGCTACACCTTC. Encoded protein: CASSLVDRGNYGYTF.

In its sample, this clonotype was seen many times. CDR3 in DNA: TGTGCCAGCTCAGCGGAAGAGACCCAGTACTTC. Translated, it gives CASSAEETQYF. The chain has TRBV18 and TRBJ2-5; D remains ambiguous. The V end lost 5 bases, the J end lost 3 bases, and 4 bases lay between the germline ends. The CDR3 length is 11 residues. Germline CDR1 KGHSH, CDR2 LQKENI.

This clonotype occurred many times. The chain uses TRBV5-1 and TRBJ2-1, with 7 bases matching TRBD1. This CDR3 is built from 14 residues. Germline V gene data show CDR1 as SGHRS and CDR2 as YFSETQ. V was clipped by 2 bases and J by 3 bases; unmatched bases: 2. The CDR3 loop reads CASSFTGDYNEQFF. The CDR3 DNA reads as TGCGCCAGCAGCTTCACAGGGGACTACAATGAGCAGTTCTTC.